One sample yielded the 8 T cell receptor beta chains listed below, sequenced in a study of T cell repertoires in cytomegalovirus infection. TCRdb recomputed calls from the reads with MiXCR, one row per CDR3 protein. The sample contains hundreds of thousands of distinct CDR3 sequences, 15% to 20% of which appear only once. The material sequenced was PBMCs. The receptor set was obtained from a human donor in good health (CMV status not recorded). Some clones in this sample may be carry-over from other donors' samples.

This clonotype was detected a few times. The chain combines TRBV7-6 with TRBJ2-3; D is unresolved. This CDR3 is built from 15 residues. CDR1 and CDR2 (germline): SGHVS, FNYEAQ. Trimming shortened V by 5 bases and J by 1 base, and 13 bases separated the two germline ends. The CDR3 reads CASSAPTYGTDTQYF. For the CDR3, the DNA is TGTGCCAGCAGCGCCCCGACGTACGGCACAGATACGCAGTATTTT.

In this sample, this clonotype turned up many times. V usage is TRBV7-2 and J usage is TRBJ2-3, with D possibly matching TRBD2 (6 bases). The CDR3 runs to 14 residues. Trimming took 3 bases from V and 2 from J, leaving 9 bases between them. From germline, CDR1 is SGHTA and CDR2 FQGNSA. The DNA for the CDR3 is TGTGCCAGCAGCTTTGGCGGGACCACAGATACGCAGTATTTT. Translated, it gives CASSFGGTTDTQYF.

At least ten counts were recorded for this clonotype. CDR3 sequence: CASSLGMVGTYEQYF. CDR3 sequence (DNA): TGTGCCAGCAGCTTAGGGATGGTCGGGACCTACGAGCAGTACTTC. This chain links TRBV7-2 with TRBJ2-7, with D perhaps TRBD2 (5 bases). CDR1 and CDR2 from the germline V gene are SGHTA and FQGNSA. Trimming removed 1 base at V and 2 bases at J, with 12 bases between. This CDR3 spans 15 amino acids.

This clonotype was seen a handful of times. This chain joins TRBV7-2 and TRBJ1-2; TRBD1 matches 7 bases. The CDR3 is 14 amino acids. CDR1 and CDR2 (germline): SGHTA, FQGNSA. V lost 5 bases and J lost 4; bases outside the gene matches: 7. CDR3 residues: CASSLGGGAYGYTF. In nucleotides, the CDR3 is TGTGCCAGCAGCCTGGGAGGGGGCGCCTATGGCTACACCTTC.

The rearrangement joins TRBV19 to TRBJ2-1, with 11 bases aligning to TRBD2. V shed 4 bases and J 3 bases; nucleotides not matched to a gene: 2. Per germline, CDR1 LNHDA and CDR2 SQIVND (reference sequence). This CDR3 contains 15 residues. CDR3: CASSTTSGNYNEQFF. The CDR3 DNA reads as TGTGCCAGTAGTACGACTAGCGGGAACTACAATGAGCAGTTCTTC.

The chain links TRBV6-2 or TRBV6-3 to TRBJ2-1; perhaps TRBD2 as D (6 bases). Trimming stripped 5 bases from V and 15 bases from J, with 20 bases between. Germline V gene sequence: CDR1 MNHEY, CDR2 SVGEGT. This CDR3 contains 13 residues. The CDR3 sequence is CASSERLAPPPFF. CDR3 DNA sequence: TGTGCCAGCAGTGAACGCCTAGCGCCCCCCCCGTTCTTC.

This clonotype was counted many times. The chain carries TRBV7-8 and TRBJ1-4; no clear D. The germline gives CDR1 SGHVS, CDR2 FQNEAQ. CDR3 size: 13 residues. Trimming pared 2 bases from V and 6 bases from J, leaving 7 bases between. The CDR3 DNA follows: TGTGCCAGCAGCTTAATGCCCCATGAAAAACTGTTTTTT. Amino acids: CASSLMPHEKLFF.

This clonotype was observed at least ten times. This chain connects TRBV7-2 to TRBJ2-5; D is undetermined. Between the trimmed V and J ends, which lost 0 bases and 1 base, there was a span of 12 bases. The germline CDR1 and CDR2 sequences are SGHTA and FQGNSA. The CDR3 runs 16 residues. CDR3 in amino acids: CASSLAVTSLQETQYF. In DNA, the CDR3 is TGTGCCAGCAGCTTAGCAGTAACAAGCCTCCAAGAGACCCAGTACTTC.